The source of this TCR beta chain is a study of blood T cell repertoires in COVID-19 (dated by TCRdb to 2020 to 2022). As for the study more broadly: The collaborator samples originated in the United States, Italy and Spain and spanned the acute and convalescent phases of COVID-19. The material from the prospective study consisted of cDNA or gDNA derived from T cells, B-cell-depleted T cells, or PBMCs. Subjects who had been exposed to COVID-19, were actively infected with it, or had recovered from it provided the deeply sampled blood TCRbeta repertoires that made up the dataset. A freely available public database, intended as a resource for researchers studying the immune response to SARS-CoV-2, is where the repertoires were released. Samples were obtained from the ongoing ImmuneRACE study (first 160 participants) and from over 1,000 subjects provided by 6 global collaborators. Sample metadata almost always included a de-identified subject ID, COVID-19 status, age in years and sex. Where available, HLA class I and class II types were obtained from metadata supplied by the sample provider rather than from assay-based typing. Summary of the overall study and its limitations: The quantity of clinical and demographic metadata differed by source and by participant and was supplied without curation.

Deletion took 0 bases off V and 0 bases off J, with a span of 10 bases between the germline ends. The CDR3 contains 16 residues, cysteine and phenylalanine counted. Just the 48-base CDR3 DNA is kept, in frame starting at base 1. Based on the germline V gene, the CDR1 and CDR2 sequences are SGDLS and YYNGEE. The collaborating institutions used their own protocols to collect whole blood in K2EDTA tubes. Collaborator samples were shipped for TCRbeta analysis as frozen whole blood, isolated PBMCs, or DNA extracted from either sample type. TCRbeta CDR3 regions were amplified from genomic DNA using the immunoSEQ Assay, a bias-controlled multiplex PCR. The authors' analysis ran thus. Nucleated cell counts per sample were estimated from amplification of reference gene primers within the assay. Sequence reads were collapsed and filtered to measure the absolute abundance of every unique TCRbeta CDR3 rearrangement. For each sample, productive Simpson clonality was calculated by taking the square root of Simpson's diversity index across productive rearrangements. TCRdb stores this immuneACCESS table with in-frame sequences only. Part of the clones is absent; in the studies checked, under half of the shortfall reflects unresolved V genes, and no reason is known for the rest. The DNA gave D and trimming, while V, J and clone size come from that table. This sample holds about 80,000 clones; over 80% were observed only once. The ten largest account for about 18% of the sample.

This clone was seen once. Its antigen remains unidentified. It has no much larger one-base neighbor in the sample; base qualities were not kept. The sequence came from a man older than 75 with active or convalescent COVID-19. The chain was built from TRBV9 and TRBJ2-1; possibly the D gene is TRBD2, per 5 matching bases. Sequencing input: peripheral blood. The DNA sequence is given as TGTGCCAGCAGCGTAGATGACTACAGCTCCTACAATGAGCAGTTCTTC. It translates as CASSVDDYSSYNEQFF. The CDR3 plus the reference TRBV9 and TRBJ2-1 genes for the other parts give the full variable domain: DSGVTQTPKHLITATGQRVTLRCSPRSGDLSVYWYQQSLDQGLQFLIQYYNGEERAKGNILERFSAQQFPDLHSELNLSSLELGDSALYFCASSVDDYSSYNEQFFGPGTRLTVL.